This T cell receptor (beta chain) was sequenced in a study of T cell changes during pregnancy in multiple sclerosis. CDR1 SGHAT and CDR2 FQDESV come from the germline V gene (reference sequence). The trim removed 3 bases at V and 2 bases at J, leaving 0 bases unmatched. The CDR3 is 14 amino acids. Sequencing used immunoSEQ multiplex PCR; TCRdb keeps in-frame clones, though not all of them. The sample yields roughly 50,000 clones, roughly nine tenths seen once. The clonotype comes from a female donor with multiple sclerosis, enrolled in a pregnancy study. The sequenced sample was CD4+ T cells from peripheral blood mononuclear cells, obtained after pregnancy. The J gene is TRBJ2-5, the V gene TRBV11-1, with TRBD2 matching 10 bases. The CDR3 region is CASSLTSGQETQYF. The CDR3 nucleotides read TGTGCCAGCAGCTTGACTAGCGGGCAAGAGACCCAGTACTTC.